Given below is one T cell receptor beta chain in context. Per the original data handling: Amplification of reference gene primers was used by the study to estimate nucleated cell counts. Produced via immunoSEQ multiplex PCR; TCRdb's table is partial and in-frame only. From that table come the V and J calls and clone size; the DNA was used to work out D and trimming. The sample lists over 90,000 clones, 70% to 90% occurring once. The data were taken from a study of blood T cell repertoires in COVID-19. Study at large: Samples came from the United States, Italy and Spain, spanning acute and convalescent COVID-19. Sources were T cells, B-cell-depleted T cells, or PBMCs; the material itself was cDNA or gDNA.

Sequencing was done on a sample of peripheral blood. This clonotype was sampled from a man aged 50 to 59 in a cohort sampled during active COVID-19.

The DNA of the CDR3 is TGTGCCAGCAGCCGGACAGTTTTCGTCACCGGGGAGCTGTTTTTT. It encodes CASSRTVFVTGELFF. The chain has TRBV27 and TRBJ2-2; D is perhaps TRBD1 (6 bases). With 6 bases removed from V and 4 bases from J, the gap between germline ends came to 15 bases. Germline V gene data show CDR1 as MNHEY and CDR2 as SMNVEV (reference sequence). The CDR3 has 15 residues.